Listed below are T cell receptor beta chains from one sample, sequenced in a study of cytomegalovirus exposure and HLA in healthy donors. Clones were read by immunoSEQ multiplex PCR, and TCRdb kept only the in-frame ones, dropping some. The table shows some 130,000 clones, with 70% to 85% occurring only once. Material for sequencing was PBMCs. The receptors originated from a female donor in good health and CMV-seronegative. Each CDR3 is given with its conserved first and last residue. The order of the fields is V gene, clone size, D gene, J gene, CDR3 DNA, CDR3 protein. The D gene is left open where the match is weak. Only some rows state a clone size, as once, few, many or a class for expanded clones.

v_gene: TRBV4-3; abundance: .; d_gene: TRBD2; j_gene: TRBJ2-3; CDR3nt: TGCGCCAGCAGCCAAGATCCACTAGCGGGAGCAGATACGCAGTATTTT; CDR3aa: CASSQDPLAGADTQYF
v_gene: TRBV18; abundance: once; d_gene: TRBD1; j_gene: TRBJ2-7; CDR3nt: TGTGCCAGCTCACCACGGACAGGCCCGAGCTTATCCGAGCAGTACTTC; CDR3aa: CASSPRTGPSLSEQYF
v_gene: TRBV10-1; abundance: few; d_gene: .; j_gene: TRBJ1-1; CDR3nt: TGCGCCAGCAGTGAGCCGGGGATGAACACTGAAGCTTTCTTT; CDR3aa: CASSEPGMNTEAFF
v_gene: TRBV2; abundance: .; d_gene: .; j_gene: TRBJ2-7; CDR3nt: TGTGCCAGCAGCATCTCCAGGGGTTACGAGCAGTACTTC; CDR3aa: CASSISRGYEQYF
v_gene: TRBV29-1; abundance: .; d_gene: TRBD2; j_gene: TRBJ2-1; CDR3nt: TGCAGCGTTGACCTAGGGACTAGCGGGAGAAATGAGCAGTTCTTC; CDR3aa: CSVDLGTSGRNEQFF
v_gene: TRBV19; abundance: few; d_gene: .; j_gene: TRBJ2-1; CDR3nt: TGTGCCAGTAGTACCCTCCTTACTAGATACTCCTACAATGAGCAGTTCTTC; CDR3aa: CASSTLLTRYSYNEQFF
v_gene: TRBV4-2; abundance: .; d_gene: TRBD1; j_gene: TRBJ1-1; CDR3nt: TGTGCCAGCAGCCAAGTTCCACTCGCGGACCGACAGGGACAGAACACTGAAGCTTTCTTT; CDR3aa: CASSQVPLADRQGQNTEAFF
v_gene: TRBV28; abundance: once; d_gene: .; j_gene: TRBJ2-7; CDR3nt: TGTGCCAGCAGTTTATATTCGGCGGGTGCGAGTATCGAGCAGTACTTC; CDR3aa: CASSLYSAGASIEQYF
v_gene: TRBV27; abundance: .; d_gene: .; j_gene: TRBJ2-1; CDR3nt: TGTGCCAGCAGTCTAGGGGACTACAATGAGCAGTTCTTC; CDR3aa: CASSLGDYNEQFF
v_gene: TRBV6-1; abundance: .; d_gene: .; j_gene: TRBJ1-1; CDR3nt: TGTGCCAGCAGACCGTTTGACAGCATGAACACTGAAGCTTTCTTT; CDR3aa: CASRPFDSMNTEAFF
v_gene: TRBV2; abundance: .; d_gene: .; j_gene: TRBJ2-2; CDR3nt: TGTGCCAGCACAAGGAGGCCCGGGGAGCTGTTTTTT; CDR3aa: CASTRRPGELFF
v_gene: TRBV19; abundance: .; d_gene: .; j_gene: TRBJ1-2; CDR3nt: TGTGCCAGTAGTATTAACAGGGTGAACTATGGCTACACCTTC; CDR3aa: CASSINRVNYGYTF
v_gene: TRBV27; abundance: .; d_gene: TRBD2; j_gene: TRBJ2-1; CDR3nt: TGTGCCAGCAGCTCTAGCGGGACAGAATACAATGAGCAGTTCTTC; CDR3aa: CASSSSGTEYNEQFF
v_gene: TRBV2; abundance: .; d_gene: TRBD1; j_gene: TRBJ1-1; CDR3nt: TGTGCCAGCAGTGAAGGGACAGGGGGCACTGAAGCTTTCTTT; CDR3aa: CASSEGTGGTEAFF
v_gene: TRBV7-2; abundance: once; d_gene: TRBD1; j_gene: TRBJ2-7; CDR3nt: TGTGCCAGCAGCTCCGGGCAGGGGGCCAAGCAGTACTTC; CDR3aa: CASSSGQGAKQYF
v_gene: TRBV29-1; abundance: few; d_gene: TRBD2; j_gene: TRBJ2-3; CDR3nt: TGCAGCGTCCAGCGGGGTAGCACAGATACGCAGTATTTT; CDR3aa: CSVQRGSTDTQYF
v_gene: TRBV5-6; abundance: .; d_gene: TRBD1; j_gene: TRBJ2-1; CDR3nt: TGTGCCAGCAGCTTTCTGCGAACAGGGGCGGATGAGCAGTTCTTC; CDR3aa: CASSFLRTGADEQFF
v_gene: TRBV4-3; abundance: .; d_gene: TRBD2; j_gene: TRBJ2-5; CDR3nt: TGCGCCAGCAGCCAACTAGCGGGTAGCGAGACCCAGTACTTC; CDR3aa: CASSQLAGSETQYF
v_gene: TRBV27; abundance: .; d_gene: .; j_gene: TRBJ2-3; CDR3nt: TGTGCCAGCAGTTTAACGGTGGTAGATACGCAGTATTTT; CDR3aa: CASSLTVVDTQYF
v_gene: TRBV9; abundance: .; d_gene: TRBD2; j_gene: TRBJ2-7; CDR3nt: TGTGCCAGCAGCGTAGGACCCCTAGCGGGAGGGTACGAGCAGTACTTC; CDR3aa: CASSVGPLAGGYEQYF
v_gene: TRBV28; abundance: few; d_gene: TRBD1; j_gene: TRBJ2-3; CDR3nt: TGTGCCAGCAGTCCCGGACAGGGGTGGACAGATACGCAGTATTTT; CDR3aa: CASSPGQGWTDTQYF
v_gene: TRBV4-1; abundance: few; d_gene: TRBD2; j_gene: TRBJ2-7; CDR3nt: TGCGCCAGCAGCCAAGACCAGAGCGGGAGGGCCCAGGAGCAGTACTTC; CDR3aa: CASSQDQSGRAQEQYF
v_gene: TRBV11-2; abundance: .; d_gene: TRBD2; j_gene: TRBJ2-7; CDR3nt: TGTGCCAGCAGGTCTAGCCCTAGCGGGAGGGGGGTTCCCGAGCAGTACTTC; CDR3aa: CASRSSPSGRGVPEQYF
v_gene: TRBV7-6; abundance: .; d_gene: .; j_gene: TRBJ1-5; CDR3nt: TGTGCCAGCAGCTTAGAGGCAGGGAACAATCAGCCCCAGCATTTT; CDR3aa: CASSLEAGNNQPQHF
v_gene: TRBV9; abundance: .; d_gene: TRBD1; j_gene: TRBJ2-1; CDR3nt: TGTGCCAGCAGCACACAGGGGAGCTCCTACAATGAGCAGTTCTTC; CDR3aa: CASSTQGSSYNEQFF
v_gene: TRBV6-4; abundance: .; d_gene: .; j_gene: TRBJ2-3; CDR3nt: TGTGCCAGCAGCCGGGAATCCTGGGATACGCAGTATTTT; CDR3aa: CASSRESWDTQYF
v_gene: TRBV27; abundance: .; d_gene: TRBD2; j_gene: TRBJ2-1; CDR3nt: TGTGCCAGCACGCTAAGCGGGAGATTAGGCAATGAGCAGTTCTTC; CDR3aa: CASTLSGRLGNEQFF
v_gene: TRBV27; abundance: few; d_gene: TRBD1; j_gene: TRBJ2-7; CDR3nt: TGTGCCAGCAGTTTATTCGGGACAGGGGGACCCGAGCAGTACTTC; CDR3aa: CASSLFGTGGPEQYF
v_gene: TRBV19; abundance: .; d_gene: TRBD1; j_gene: TRBJ1-1; CDR3nt: TGTGCCAGTAGTAGGACAGGGCAGGCTGAAGCTTTCTTT; CDR3aa: CASSRTGQAEAFF
v_gene: TRBV18; abundance: .; d_gene: TRBD1; j_gene: TRBJ2-1; CDR3nt: TGTGCCAGCTCCCCCTCAGGGGGCAATGAGCAGTTCTTC; CDR3aa: CASSPSGGNEQFF
v_gene: TRBV27; abundance: .; d_gene: TRBD2; j_gene: TRBJ2-7; CDR3nt: TGTGCCAGCAGTACCCCTGGCGGGAGCGGGTACGAGCAGTACTTC; CDR3aa: CASSTPGGSGYEQYF
v_gene: TRBV7-9; abundance: .; d_gene: .; j_gene: TRBJ1-6; CDR3nt: TGTGCCAGCAGCTTATCAAATTCACCCCTCCACTTT; CDR3aa: CASSLSNSPLHF
v_gene: TRBV6-1; abundance: .; d_gene: TRBD1; j_gene: TRBJ1-1; CDR3nt: TGTGCCAGCAGTGAGGTCCCCGGGACAGGGAACACTGAAGCTTTCTTT; CDR3aa: CASSEVPGTGNTEAFF
v_gene: TRBV30; abundance: .; d_gene: TRBD1; j_gene: TRBJ1-6; CDR3nt: TGTGCCTGGAGTATTCGACAGGGGCCCGTCAATTCACCCCTCCACTTT; CDR3aa: CAWSIRQGPVNSPLHF
v_gene: TRBV15; abundance: .; d_gene: TRBD1; j_gene: TRBJ1-2; CDR3nt: TGTGCCACCAGCAGAGATAGGCCAACAGGGGGCACTGGCTACACCTTC; CDR3aa: CATSRDRPTGGTGYTF
v_gene: TRBV19; abundance: once; d_gene: TRBD2; j_gene: TRBJ2-2; CDR3nt: TGTGCCAGTAGTATCGAGGCGGGAGTACGTACCGGGGAGCTGTTTTTT; CDR3aa: CASSIEAGVRTGELFF
v_gene: TRBV4-1; abundance: .; d_gene: .; j_gene: TRBJ2-7; CDR3nt: TGCGCCAGCAGCCAAGCCCCCAAAACGGACGAGCAGTACTTC; CDR3aa: CASSQAPKTDEQYF
v_gene: TRBV7-2; abundance: .; d_gene: TRBD2; j_gene: TRBJ2-1; CDR3nt: TGTGCCAGCAGCTTAGATTCTAGCGGGGCATATGAGCAGTTCTTC; CDR3aa: CASSLDSSGAYEQFF
v_gene: TRBV11-3; abundance: .; d_gene: TRBD1; j_gene: TRBJ1-1; CDR3nt: TGTGCCAGCAGCGAGGGACAGGCGAACACTGAAGCTTTCTTT; CDR3aa: CASSEGQANTEAFF
v_gene: TRBV19; abundance: .; d_gene: .; j_gene: TRBJ1-4; CDR3nt: TGTGCCAGTTCAGACAGGTCGGGTGAAAAACTGTTTTTT; CDR3aa: CASSDRSGEKLFF
v_gene: TRBV27; abundance: .; d_gene: TRBD1; j_gene: TRBJ2-3; CDR3nt: TGTGCCAGCAGTTATTGGGGACAGAGCACAGATACGCAGTATTTT; CDR3aa: CASSYWGQSTDTQYF
v_gene: TRBV10-2; abundance: .; d_gene: TRBD1; j_gene: TRBJ2-1; CDR3nt: TGCGCCAGCAGGGCAGGGGGCTGGTACAATGAGCAGTTCTTC; CDR3aa: CASRAGGWYNEQFF
v_gene: TRBV10-3; abundance: once; d_gene: .; j_gene: TRBJ2-1; CDR3nt: TGTGCCATCAGGAGCGACAATGAGCAGTTCTTC; CDR3aa: CAIRSDNEQFF
v_gene: TRBV6-4; abundance: few; d_gene: .; j_gene: TRBJ2-1; CDR3nt: TGTGCCAGCAGTGACTCTAGCGGCTCCTACAATGAGCAGTTCTTC; CDR3aa: CASSDSSGSYNEQFF
v_gene: TRBV7-8; abundance: .; d_gene: .; j_gene: TRBJ1-1; CDR3nt: TGTGCCAGCAGCATATTAAACACACACACTGAAGCTTTCTTT; CDR3aa: CASSILNTHTEAFF
v_gene: TRBV9; abundance: .; d_gene: TRBD2; j_gene: TRBJ2-3; CDR3nt: TGTGCCAGCAGCGTAGCCGGACTAGCTGGGACAGATACGCAGTATTTT; CDR3aa: CASSVAGLAGTDTQYF
v_gene: TRBV30; abundance: .; d_gene: .; j_gene: TRBJ1-4; CDR3nt: TGTGCCTGGAGCCCCCGAGGGGGGGCCGGCGAAAAACTGTTTTTT; CDR3aa: CAWSPRGGAGEKLFF
v_gene: TRBV7-4; abundance: .; d_gene: TRBD1; j_gene: TRBJ2-7; CDR3nt: TGTGCCAGCAGCTTAGGGGACAGGGGTGCCTACGAGCAGTACTTC; CDR3aa: CASSLGDRGAYEQYF
v_gene: TRBV28; abundance: .; d_gene: .; j_gene: TRBJ1-2; CDR3nt: TGTGCCAGCAGGCCGGGGAACTATGGCTACACCTTC; CDR3aa: CASRPGNYGYTF
v_gene: TRBV7-2; abundance: .; d_gene: TRBD2; j_gene: TRBJ2-3; CDR3nt: TGTGCCAGCAGCCATCTAGCGGGGAGAGATACGCAGTATTTT; CDR3aa: CASSHLAGRDTQYF
v_gene: TRBV2; abundance: .; d_gene: TRBD1; j_gene: TRBJ1-2; CDR3nt: TGTGCCAGCAGTGAAGCGGTAGGGTTCGGGCAGGGGGCTACTGGCTACACCTTC; CDR3aa: CASSEAVGFGQGATGYTF
v_gene: TRBV28; abundance: .; d_gene: .; j_gene: TRBJ2-5; CDR3nt: TGTGCCAGCATCCCCATGGGGGTCCCGGGGGAAGAGACCCAGTACTTC; CDR3aa: CASIPMGVPGEETQYF
v_gene: TRBV28; abundance: .; d_gene: .; j_gene: TRBJ2-3; CDR3nt: TGTGCCAGCAGTTACAGCAGCTCTAGCACAGATACGCAGTATTTT; CDR3aa: CASSYSSSSTDTQYF
v_gene: TRBV6-1; abundance: few; d_gene: .; j_gene: TRBJ2-5; CDR3nt: TGTGCCAGCAGTTTCCAGGGTCAAGAGACCCAGTACTTC; CDR3aa: CASSFQGQETQYF